This passage covers 25 T cell receptor beta chains from one sample sequenced in a study of cytomegalovirus exposure and HLA in healthy donors. This PCR relied on a set of 60 Vbeta primers and 13 Jbeta primers. Libraries were prepared by immunoSEQ multiplex PCR; TCRdb keeps only in-frame clonotypes and omits some of them. The repertoire holds a few hundred thousand clones, with about 75% as singletons. Material for sequencing was PBMCs. Every receptor here comes from a female donor in good health and CMV-seronegative.

The chain joins TRBV7-9 to TRBJ2-3; 10 nucleotides match TRBD2. The V gene's germline CDR1 is SEHNR and CDR2 FQNEAQ (reference sequence). V shed 0 bases, J shed 2 bases, and the junction held 8 bases outside the gene matches. The length of the CDR3 is 18 residues. As DNA, the CDR3 is TGTGCCAGCAGCTTAGCGCAGGCTAGCGGGAGCCCCACAGATACGCAGTATTTT. Protein product: CASSLAQASGSPTDTQYF.

This chain joins TRBV27 and TRBJ1-1; D call uncertain. Germline V CDR1 and CDR2: MNHEY, SMNVEV (reference sequence). V was clipped by 8 bases and J by 1 base, with 5 bases between them. The CDR3 consists of 11 residues. The CDR3 bases are TGTGCCAGCGGAGAGAACACTGAAGCTTTCTTT. Its protein product is CASGENTEAFF.

V and J are TRBV30 and TRBJ2-4, with TRBD2 identical over 9 bases. J was trimmed by 6 bases and V by 1 base; bases with no gene match: 10. CDR3 size: 16 residues. CDR1 and CDR2 from the germline V gene are GTSNPN and SVGIG (reference sequence). As DNA, the CDR3 is TGTGCCTGGAGTGCCCTTATAGCGGGAGTTAGAAACATTCAGTACTTC. Its protein is CAWSALIAGVRNIQYF.

CDR3 DNA: TGCAGTTCAACTAGTTTGGAGACCCAGTACTTC. Protein product: CSSTSLETQYF. V usage is TRBV20-1 and J usage is TRBJ2-5; TRBD2 is a possible D gene (5 bases). Trimming took 8 bases from V and 5 from J, leaving 12 bases between them. The germline V gene encodes CDR1 DFQATT and CDR2 SNEGSKA (reference sequence). The CDR3 has 11 amino acids.

This clone came up a few times. The chain recombines TRBV13 with TRBJ2-5; possibly TRBD2 for D (6 bases). The J call may be faulty, since TRBJ2-7 better matches the DNA end. There are 16 residues in the CDR3. Germline V CDR1 and CDR2: PRHDT, FYEKMQ (reference sequence). CDR3 sequence: CASSTSGTLSSYEQYF. The CDR3 DNA reads as TGTGCCAGCAGCACCTCCGGGACTTTGAGCTCCTACGAGCAGTACTTC.

The chain joins TRBV4-1 to TRBJ2-1; 14 bases agree with TRBD2. V lost 5 bases to trimming and J lost 10 bases; unmatched junction nucleotides: 10. CDR1 and CDR2 from the germline V gene are MGHRA and YSYEKL. The CDR3 length is 16 residues. CDR3 region: CASSNTGTSGSKEQFF. CDR3 DNA sequence: TGCGCCAGCAGCAACACCGGGACTAGCGGGAGTAAGGAGCAGTTCTTC.

The genes are TRBV27 and TRBJ1-5; D is perhaps TRBD1 (5 bases). From germline, CDR1 is MNHEY and CDR2 SMNVEV (reference sequence). V shed 4 bases and J shed 0 bases, with 7 bases lying between them. This CDR3 is built from 14 residues. The CDR3 bases are TGTGCCAGCAGTTACAGGAATAGCAATCAGCCCCAGCATTTT. Its translation is CASSYRNSNQPQHF.

This clone was counted only a few times. The chain couples TRBV5-6 to TRBJ2-7; 7 nucleotides align to TRBD2. J was trimmed by 6 bases and V by 0 bases; bases with no gene match: 9. The CDR3 loop spans 15 amino acids. Germline CDR1 and CDR2: SGHDT and YYEEEE. The CDR3 spells CASSLVAGAPAEQYF. CDR3 DNA sequence: TGTGCCAGCAGCTTGGTGGCGGGAGCACCGGCCGAGCAGTACTTC.

This chain connects TRBV14 to TRBJ2-3; D is perhaps TRBD2 (5 bases). Germline V gives CDR1 SGHDN, CDR2 FVKESK. This CDR3 comprises 13 residues. Trimming shortened V by 3 bases and J by 8 bases, and 12 bases separated the two germline ends. DNA of the CDR3: TGTGCCAGCAGCCAGAAGACTACGACTACGCAGTATTTT. Its protein product is CASSQKTTTTQYF.

The chain is built from TRBV6-1 and TRBJ2-7; D is perhaps TRBD2 (6 bases). In germline, CDR1 is MNHNS, CDR2 SASEGT. CDR3 length: 14 residues. The V end lost 3 bases, the J end lost 4 bases, and 13 bases lay between the germline ends. This chain's CDR3 is CASSDTGLSYEQYF. CDR3 in DNA: TGTGCCAGCAGTGACACGGGACTCTCTTACGAGCAGTACTTC.

This chain's CDR3 is CASSSPSPGSRDEQYF. CDR3 coding DNA: TGTGCCAGCAGCTCGCCCTCCCCGGGGAGTAGGGACGAGCAGTACTTC. V gene TRBV5-5 combines with J gene TRBJ2-7; TRBD2 might be the D (5 bases). Germline V gene data show CDR1 as SGHKS and CDR2 as YYEKEE (reference sequence). V shed 3 bases and J shed 5 bases, with 21 bases lying between them. There are 16 residues in the CDR3.

The chain employs TRBV19 and TRBJ1-5; TRBD1 agrees at 7 bases. The CDR3 runs to 16 residues. Germline CDR1 and CDR2: LNHDA and SQIVND (reference sequence). The trim removed 3 bases at V and 0 bases at J, leaving 5 bases unmatched. CDR3 sequence reads: CASSIWTGDSNQPQHF. The CDR3 region has the DNA TGTGCCAGTAGTATCTGGACAGGCGATAGCAATCAGCCCCAGCATTTT.

The chain employs TRBV11-3 and TRBJ2-3; D call uncertain. Trimming took 0 bases from V and 7 from J, leaving 11 bases between them. The CDR3 has 14 residues. From germline, CDR1 is SGHNT and CDR2 YENEEA. The CDR3 loop is CASSLEIGQNTQYF. CDR3 in DNA: TGTGCCAGCAGCTTAGAGATCGGTCAAAATACGCAGTATTTT. Looking up the rest from reference TRBV11-3 and TRBJ2-3 gives the full variable domain: EAGVVQSPRYKIIEKKQPVAFWCNPISGHNTLYWYLQNLGQGPELLIRYENEEAVDDSQLPKDRFSAERLKGVDSTLKIQPAELGDSAVYLCASSLEIGQNTQYFGPGTRLTVL.

V is TRBV28 and J is TRBJ2-3; 12 positions match TRBD2. The length of the CDR3 is 16 residues. V shed 5 bases and J 1 base; nucleotides not matched to a gene: 4. The V gene's germline CDR1 is MDHEN and CDR2 SYDVKM. The CDR3 coding sequence is TGTGCCAGCAGTCATCTAGCGGGAGGGGGCACAGATACGCAGTATTTT. This codes for CASSHLAGGGTDTQYF.

This clone has just a few counts. The genes are TRBV6-1 and TRBJ2-1, with TRBD2 matching over 10 bases. CDR1 and CDR2 from the germline V gene are MNHNS and SASEGT. The CDR3 has 18 residues. V was clipped by 2 bases and J by 7 bases; unmatched bases: 14. CDR3 DNA sequence: TGTGCCAGCAGTGAAAATTGGGGCGGGCTAGCGGGAGTTAATGAGCAGTTCTTC. This translates into CASSENWGGLAGVNEQFF.

The chain combines TRBV27 with TRBJ2-2; D gene unclear. The CDR3 runs to 13 residues. V was cut by 5 bases and J by 6 bases, with 10 bases left in between. The germline V gene encodes CDR1 MNHEY and CDR2 SMNVEV (reference sequence). CDR3 sequence: CASSRLAAGELFF. The CDR3 bases are TGTGCCAGCAGTCGCTTGGCGGCCGGGGAGCTGTTTTTT.

This chain links TRBV28 with TRBJ1-3, with D unresolved. CDR1 MDHEN and CDR2 SYDVKM come from the germline V gene. The CDR3 contains 16 residues. V dropped 3 bases and J dropped 0 bases, with 12 bases sitting between them. DNA of the CDR3: TGTGCCAGCAGTTTCTCCGTCGGGTACTCTGGAAACACCATATATTTT. Its translation is CASSFSVGYSGNTIYF.

V and J are TRBV4-1 and TRBJ1-5; D is unresolved. The germline V gene encodes CDR1 MGHRA and CDR2 YSYEKL. Trimming took off 0 bases at V and 4 bases at J, with 4 bases between the two ends. This CDR3 is 13 amino acids long. CDR3 sequence reads: CASSQDPNQPQHF. In DNA form, the CDR3 reads TGCGCCAGCAGCCAAGATCCAAATCAGCCCCAGCATTTT.

J is TRBJ1-1 and V is TRBV29-1; D is unclear. The V and J ends lost 7 bases and 5 bases respectively, with 11 bases between them. Germline V gives CDR1 SQVTM, CDR2 ANQGSEA. CDR3 size: 11 residues. CDR3 DNA: TGCAGCGCCGGTCAAGAGACTGAAGCTTTCTTT. Translation: CSAGQETEAFF.

This chain links TRBV5-4 with TRBJ2-7, with D perhaps TRBD2 (5 bases). Germline loops: CDR1 SGHNT, CDR2 YYREEE (reference sequence). Trimming removed 2 bases at V and 5 bases at J, with 20 bases between. CDR3 length: 16 residues. The CDR3 protein is CASSLYVGLPLDEQYF. Written as DNA, the CDR3 is TGTGCCAGCAGCTTATATGTCGGACTCCCCCTCGACGAGCAGTACTTC.

The rearrangement links TRBV19 to TRBJ1-2; D ambiguous. Trimming took off 6 bases at V and 4 bases at J, with 15 bases between the two ends. Germline V lookup: CDR1 LNHDA, CDR2 SQIVND (reference sequence). This CDR3 has 14 residues. DNA for the CDR3: TGTGCCAGTAGGGGCAGAGGAGGACGCTATGGCTACACCTTC. Translation: CASRGRGGRYGYTF.

The table lists this clone with a few counts. The genes are TRBV28 and TRBJ2-1; D remains unclear. Trimming cost V 7 bases and J 11 bases, with 15 bases left between them. The CDR3 is 12 amino acids. In germline, CDR1 is MDHEN, CDR2 SYDVKM. As DNA, the CDR3 is TGTGCCAGCACGAATGGGCGTAGAAAGCAGTTCTTC. Amino acid sequence: CASTNGRRKQFF.

V gene TRBV9 combines with J gene TRBJ2-5; 10 nucleotides align to TRBD2. With 1 base clipped from V and 5 bases from J, the junction kept 5 bases outside the gene matches. Germline V gene data show CDR1 as SGDLS and CDR2 as YYNGEE. The CDR3 runs to 15 residues. The CDR3 DNA is TGTGCCAGCAGCGTAACCCTAGCGGGAGTGGAGACCCAGTACTTC. Its translation is CASSVTLAGVETQYF. Variable domain in full (rest from reference TRBV9 and TRBJ2-5): DSGVTQTPKHLITATGQRVTLRCSPRSGDLSVYWYQQSLDQGLQFLIQYYNGEERAKGNILERFSAQQFPDLHSELNLSSLELGDSALYFCASSVTLAGVETQYFGPGTRLLVL.

This chain connects TRBV30 to TRBJ1-4; D remains unclear. There are 13 residues in the CDR3. The ends were cut back, 0 bases at V and 7 bases at J, with 9 bases in the middle. Per the germline V gene, CDR1 is GTSNPN and CDR2 is SVGIG (reference sequence). The CDR3 nucleotides are TGTGCCTGGAGTGTACGGCGGAGTGAAAAACTGTTTTTT. As protein: CAWSVRRSEKLFF.

The J gene is TRBJ1-2, the V gene TRBV12-5; D uncertain. Trimming pared 3 bases from V and 1 base from J, leaving 9 bases between. Germline lookup yields CDR1 LGHNT and CDR2 FRNRAP. The CDR3 length is 14 residues. In DNA form, the CDR3 reads TGTGCTAGTGGTTTCGTGTACGGTAACTATGGCTACACCTTC. This translates into CASGFVYGNYGYTF.